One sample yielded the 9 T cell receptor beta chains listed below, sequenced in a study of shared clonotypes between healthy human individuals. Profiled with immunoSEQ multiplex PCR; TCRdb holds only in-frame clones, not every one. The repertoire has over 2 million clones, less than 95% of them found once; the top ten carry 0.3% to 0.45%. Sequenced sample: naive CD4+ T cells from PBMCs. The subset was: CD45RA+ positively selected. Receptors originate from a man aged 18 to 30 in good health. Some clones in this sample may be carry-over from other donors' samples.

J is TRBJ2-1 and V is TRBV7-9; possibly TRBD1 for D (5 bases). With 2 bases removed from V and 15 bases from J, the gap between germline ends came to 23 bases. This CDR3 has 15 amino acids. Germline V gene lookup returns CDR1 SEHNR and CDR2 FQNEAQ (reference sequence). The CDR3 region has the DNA TGTGCCAGCAGCTTAATTTCAGGACCAAGGGGTCACATGTTCTTC. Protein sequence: CASSLISGPRGHMFF.

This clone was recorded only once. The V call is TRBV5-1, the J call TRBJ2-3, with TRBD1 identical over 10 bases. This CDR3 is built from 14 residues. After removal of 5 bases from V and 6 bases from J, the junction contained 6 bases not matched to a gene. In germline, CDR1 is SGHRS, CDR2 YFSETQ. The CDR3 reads CASRRTGGIDTQYF. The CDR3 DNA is TGCGCCAGCAGGAGGACAGGGGGTATCGATACGCAGTATTTT.

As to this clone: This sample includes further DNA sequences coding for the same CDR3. The CDR3 loop is CASSPRTGVGETQYF. The CDR3 DNA sequence: TGTGCCAGCTCACCACGGACAGGGGTCGGGGAGACCCAGTACTTC. The V and J genes are TRBV18 and TRBJ2-5; TRBD1 aligns across 9 bases. This CDR3 contains 15 residues. Per germline, CDR1 KGHSH and CDR2 LQKENI. J gave up 5 bases and V 1 base, and 5 bases lay outside the gene matches.

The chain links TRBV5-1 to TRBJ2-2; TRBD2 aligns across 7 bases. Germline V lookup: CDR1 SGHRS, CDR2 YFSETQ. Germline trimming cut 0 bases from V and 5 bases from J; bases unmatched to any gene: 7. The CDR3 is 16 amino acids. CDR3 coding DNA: TGCGCCAGCAGCTTGGGGGGGGGAGTCAGGACCGGGGAGCTGTTTTTT. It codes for CASSLGGGVRTGELFF.

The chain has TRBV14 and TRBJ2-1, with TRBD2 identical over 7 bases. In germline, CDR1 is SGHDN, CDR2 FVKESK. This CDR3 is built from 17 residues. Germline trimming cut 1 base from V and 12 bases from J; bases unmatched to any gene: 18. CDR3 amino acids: CASSQAGTTLRPGGQFF. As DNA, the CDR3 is TGTGCCAGCAGCCAAGCCGGGACTACCCTCCGGCCGGGGGGGCAGTTCTTC.

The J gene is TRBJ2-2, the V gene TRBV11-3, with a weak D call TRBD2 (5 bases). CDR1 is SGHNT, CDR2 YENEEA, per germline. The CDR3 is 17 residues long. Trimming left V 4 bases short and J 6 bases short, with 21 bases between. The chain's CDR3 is CASSSTLFGSAAGELFF. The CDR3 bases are TGTGCCAGCAGCTCGACCCTATTTGGGAGCGCCGCCGGGGAGCTGTTTTTT.

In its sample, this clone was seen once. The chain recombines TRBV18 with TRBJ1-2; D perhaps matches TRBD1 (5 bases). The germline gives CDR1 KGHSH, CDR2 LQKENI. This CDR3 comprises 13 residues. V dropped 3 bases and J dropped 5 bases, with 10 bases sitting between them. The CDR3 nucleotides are TGTGCCAGCTCACCGACGACAGTTTATGGCTACACCTTC. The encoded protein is CASSPTTVYGYTF.

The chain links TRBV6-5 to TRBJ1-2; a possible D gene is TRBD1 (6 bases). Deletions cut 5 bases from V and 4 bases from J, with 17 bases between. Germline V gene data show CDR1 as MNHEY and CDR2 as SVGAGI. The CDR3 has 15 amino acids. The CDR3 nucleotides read TGTGCCAGCAGTCCCCACAGGGAGTCTTTCTATGGCTACACCTTC. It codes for CASSPHRESFYGYTF.

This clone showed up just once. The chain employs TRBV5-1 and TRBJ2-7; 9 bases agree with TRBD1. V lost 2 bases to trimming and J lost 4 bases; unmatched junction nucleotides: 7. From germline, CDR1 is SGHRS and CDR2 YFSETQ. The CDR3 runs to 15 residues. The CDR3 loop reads CASSFLGQGFYEQYF. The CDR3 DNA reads TGCGCCAGCAGCTTCCTGGGACAGGGCTTTTACGAGCAGTACTTC.